Following are 8 T cell receptor beta chains from one sample sequenced in a study of CD8 T cells in ankylosing spondylitis. Overall study findings and caveats: Made up of 7 to 9 highly homologous variants, a TCR beta motif appeared characteristic of ankylosing spondylitis blood.

TCRdb reprocessed the 5' RACE reads via MiXCR and lists one record per CDR3 protein. Found here are fewer than 550,000 distinct CDR3 sequences, over 4% of them singletons; the top ten hold 3.5%. These TCRs' antigens remain unknown. Specimen: blood, either unsorted or a sorted T cell fraction (not recorded which). The receptors were sampled from a male donor with ankylosing spondylitis.

This rearrangement joins TRBV18 to TRBJ2-7; TRBD1 matches 7 bases. The CDR3 has 15 residues. Germline CDR1 KGHSH, CDR2 LQKENI. Trimming took 2 bases from V and 2 from J; bases not matched to a gene: 6. CDR3 DNA: TGTGCCAGCTCACCAAACACAGGGGTCACCTACGAGCAGTACTTC. Protein sequence: CASSPNTGVTYEQYF.

This clonotype was detected many times. CDR3 DNA sequence: TGTGCCAGCAGCACCCGTATGACCGGGGAGCTGTTTTTT. It codes for CASSTRMTGELFF. The chain combines TRBV7-2 with TRBJ2-2; no definite D call. CDR3 size: 13 residues. Germline-derived CDR1 and CDR2 are SGHTA and FQGNSA. Between the trimmed V and J ends, which lost 5 bases and 5 bases, there was a span of 9 bases.

This sequence joins TRBV4-3 and TRBJ2-7; D might be TRBD2 (5 bases). The V end lost 1 base, the J end lost 3 bases, and 13 bases lay between the germline ends. CDR3 length: 15 amino acids. The germline V gene has CDR1 LGHNA and CDR2 YSLEER. CDR3 loop: CASSQALRGLYEQYF. CDR3 nucleotides: TGCGCCAGCAGCCAAGCCCTCCGGGGTCTCTACGAGCAGTACTTC.

This clonotype was recorded at least ten times. The V gene is TRBV20-1, the J gene TRBJ2-7; D possibly corresponds to TRBD2 (5 bases). V lost 5 bases and J lost 4, with 15 bases in between. This CDR3 is 13 amino acids long. CDR1 DFQATT and CDR2 SNEGSKA come from the germline V gene (reference sequence). The CDR3 nucleotides read TGCAGTGCTTCTGTTGGACGGACTTACGAGCAGTACTTC. As protein: CSASVGRTYEQYF.

The chain links TRBV29-1 to TRBJ2-5; TRBD1 aligns across 11 bases. Losses at the gene ends were 6 bases for V and 8 bases for J; bases not matched to a gene: 8. The germline V gene encodes CDR1 SQVTM and CDR2 ANQGSEA. This CDR3 has 13 residues. The CDR3 region is CSVFSGTGGTQYF. CDR3 DNA: TGCAGCGTCTTCTCCGGGACAGGGGGAACCCAGTACTTC.

This clonotype was found many times. The chain carries TRBV12-3 or TRBV12-4 and TRBJ1-3; D is unclear. V lost 4 bases to trimming and J lost 0 bases, with 13 bases between them. This CDR3 spans 16 amino acids. The CDR3 bases are TGTGCCAGCAGTTCCCTATTCGGGAGCTCTGGAAACACCATATATTTT. As protein: CASSSLFGSSGNTIYF.

This clonotype has at least ten counts. The chain combines TRBV15 with TRBJ1-2; perhaps TRBD1 as D (5 bases). The V gene lost 1 base and the J gene lost 4 bases, with 10 bases spanning the gap. The CDR3 extends over 14 amino acids. Germline CDR1 LNHNV, CDR2 YYDKDF (reference sequence). The CDR3 spells CATSRVGTVYGYTF. CDR3 in DNA: TGTGCCACCAGCAGAGTGGGGACGGTCTATGGCTACACCTTC.

This rearrangement joins TRBV11-2 to TRBJ2-6, with a tentative D call TRBD1 (6 bases). The V and J ends lost 4 bases and 0 bases respectively, with 16 bases between them. Germline loops: CDR1 SGHAT, CDR2 FQNNGV. The CDR3 is 18 amino acids. The DNA of the CDR3 is TGTGCCAGCAGCTCATTGGGGGCCGTACGCTCTGGGGCCAACGTCCTGACTTTC. It specifies CASSSLGAVRSGANVLTF. The full variable domain, in which reference TRBV11-2 and TRBJ2-6 provide the parts outside the CDR3, is EAGVAQSPRYKIIEKRQSVAFWCNPISGHATLYWYQQILGQGPKLLIQFQNNGVVDDSQLPKDRFSAERLKGVDSTLKIQPAKLEDSAVYLCASSSLGAVRSGANVLTFGAGSRLTVL.